A selection of T cell receptor beta chains follows, all from one sample in a study of cytomegalovirus exposure and HLA in healthy donors. Repertoires were generated with immunoSEQ multiplex PCR, while TCRdb's copy carries only in-frame clones and drops some. The sample contains some 160,000 clones, approximately 80% of which appear only once. The sample comprised PBMCs. The receptors were gathered from a male donor in good health and CMV-seronegative. Both conserved end residues are part of each CDR3. The D gene is left open where the match is weak. The listing skips clone size in some rows; elsewhere it reads once, few, many or a size class.

clone size: .
D gene: TRBD1
J gene: TRBJ2-5
V gene: TRBV28
CDR3 DNA: TGTGCCAGCAGTTTAGGAGGGGCAGGGGGCAGGGAGACCCAGTACTTC
CDR3 protein: CASSLGGAGGRETQYF

clone size: once
D gene: .
J gene: TRBJ2-7
V gene: TRBV2
CDR3 DNA: TGTGCCAGCAATTGGGCAGACGAGCAGTACTTC
CDR3 protein: CASNWADEQYF

clone size: .
D gene: TRBD1
J gene: TRBJ2-3
V gene: TRBV9
CDR3 DNA: TGTGCCAGCAGCGATACGGACAGGCACGCAGATACGCAGTATTTT
CDR3 protein: CASSDTDRHADTQYF

clone size: .
D gene: TRBD2
J gene: TRBJ2-2
V gene: TRBV2
CDR3 DNA: TGTGCCAGCAGAGTAGCGGGAGCCGGGGAGCTGTTTTTT
CDR3 protein: CASRVAGAGELFF

clone size: .
D gene: .
J gene: TRBJ2-5
V gene: TRBV5-4
CDR3 DNA: TGTGCCAGCAGCCCGACCAGGGTGGCCGAGACCCAGTACTTC
CDR3 protein: CASSPTRVAETQYF

clone size: .
D gene: TRBD1
J gene: TRBJ1-1
V gene: TRBV7-3
CDR3 DNA: TGTGCCAGCAGCCCTGACAGGGTCGCTGAAGCTTTCTTT
CDR3 protein: CASSPDRVAEAFF

clone size: .
D gene: TRBD2
J gene: TRBJ2-7
V gene: TRBV7-2
CDR3 DNA: TGTGCCAGCAGCTTAGCTCTCCTGACTAGCGGGGGGCTTCCCTACGAGCAGTACTTC
CDR3 protein: CASSLALLTSGGLPYEQYF

clone size: .
D gene: TRBD1
J gene: TRBJ2-5
V gene: TRBV2
CDR3 DNA: TGTGCCAGCAGGGGACAGTACCAAGAGACCCAGTACTTC
CDR3 protein: CASRGQYQETQYF

clone size: .
D gene: TRBD2
J gene: TRBJ2-2
V gene: TRBV19
CDR3 DNA: TGTGCCAGTAGTTCACCGGGACTAGCGGGAGGGCCAAGCACCGGGGAGCTGTTTTTT
CDR3 protein: CASSSPGLAGGPSTGELFF

clone size: .
D gene: .
J gene: TRBJ1-1
V gene: TRBV9
CDR3 DNA: TGTGCCAGCAGCCCCCGGGGGTTGAACACTGAAGCTTTCTTT
CDR3 protein: CASSPRGLNTEAFF

clone size: .
D gene: .
J gene: TRBJ2-3
V gene: TRBV10-2
CDR3 DNA: TGCGCCAGCAGAGCGGGCTGGAAGGGGTTCGCAGATACGCAGTATTTT
CDR3 protein: CASRAGWKGFADTQYF

clone size: .
D gene: .
J gene: TRBJ2-3
V gene: TRBV7-2
CDR3 DNA: TGTGCCAGCAGTCGGCTGGGACTCATCGCGGGTACGCAGTATTTT
CDR3 protein: CASSRLGLIAGTQYF

clone size: .
D gene: .
J gene: TRBJ1-5
V gene: TRBV7-2
CDR3 DNA: TGTGCCAGCAGCTTAACTGTTGGTAGGGGAAATCAGCCCCAGCATTTT
CDR3 protein: CASSLTVGRGNQPQHF

clone size: .
D gene: .
J gene: TRBJ2-7
V gene: TRBV6-5
CDR3 DNA: TGTGCCAGCAGTGAAACCGGGACACCTTACGAGCAGTACTTC
CDR3 protein: CASSETGTPYEQYF

clone size: .
D gene: .
J gene: TRBJ1-6
V gene: TRBV7-9
CDR3 DNA: TGTGCCAGCAGCCCCCCCGGGTCGGGATCACCCCTCCACTTT
CDR3 protein: CASSPPGSGSPLHF

clone size: .
D gene: .
J gene: TRBJ1-1
V gene: TRBV4-3
CDR3 DNA: TGCGCCAGCAGCCAAGATGAGGGAATTTCTGAAGCTTTCTTT
CDR3 protein: CASSQDEGISEAFF

clone size: .
D gene: .
J gene: TRBJ2-4
V gene: TRBV5-4
CDR3 DNA: TGTGCCAGCAGCTTGCAGGGGCAATACATTCAGTACTTC
CDR3 protein: CASSLQGQYIQYF

clone size: .
D gene: .
J gene: TRBJ1-1
V gene: TRBV4-1
CDR3 DNA: TGCGCCAGCAGCCAACATACAGGGAACACTGAAGCTTTCTTT
CDR3 protein: CASSQHTGNTEAFF

clone size: .
D gene: .
J gene: TRBJ2-7
V gene: TRBV6-5
CDR3 DNA: TGTGCCAGCAGCCTGGACAGATCCTACGAGCAGTACTTC
CDR3 protein: CASSLDRSYEQYF

clone size: .
D gene: .
J gene: TRBJ1-3
V gene: TRBV6-5
CDR3 DNA: TGTGCCAGCAGTTACTTTCGCCCCAGCTCTGGAAACACCATATATTTT
CDR3 protein: CASSYFRPSSGNTIYF

clone size: .
D gene: .
J gene: TRBJ2-2
V gene: TRBV5-4
CDR3 DNA: TGTGCCAGCAGCCTTCCAGGGGCGGTTTCCGGGGAGCTGTTTTTT
CDR3 protein: CASSLPGAVSGELFF

clone size: .
D gene: TRBD2
J gene: TRBJ2-1
V gene: TRBV2
CDR3 DNA: TGTGCCAGCAATATAGCGGGGGGCCTGAATGAGCAGTTCTTC
CDR3 protein: CASNIAGGLNEQFF

clone size: .
D gene: TRBD1
J gene: TRBJ2-2
V gene: TRBV5-1
CDR3 DNA: TGCGCCAGCAGTAGAGGGGCAGGGGGCTCTCGGGAGCTGTTTTTT
CDR3 protein: CASSRGAGGSRELFF

clone size: .
D gene: TRBD1
J gene: TRBJ2-7
V gene: TRBV11-1
CDR3 DNA: TGTGCCAGCAGCTTAGAAGGCGTACAGGGGGCAATGTACTACGAGCAGTACTTC
CDR3 protein: CASSLEGVQGAMYYEQYF

clone size: .
D gene: TRBD1
J gene: TRBJ1-2
V gene: TRBV7-2
CDR3 DNA: TGTGCCAGCAGTCCAGACAGGGGCGGTAACTATGGCTACACCTTC
CDR3 protein: CASSPDRGGNYGYTF

clone size: .
D gene: TRBD2
J gene: TRBJ2-7
V gene: TRBV6-1
CDR3 DNA: TGTGCCAGCAGTGAAGCGAGCGGGAGCATCCTTGAGGAGCAGTACTTC
CDR3 protein: CASSEASGSILEEQYF

clone size: .
D gene: .
J gene: TRBJ1-4
V gene: TRBV18
CDR3 DNA: TGTGCCAGCTCGAACGGGGGGAATGAAAAACTGTTTTTT
CDR3 protein: CASSNGGNEKLFF

clone size: .
D gene: TRBD1
J gene: TRBJ2-2
V gene: TRBV7-2
CDR3 DNA: TGTGCCAGCAGCTTAGCGGGACAGGGTTTCGGCGGGGAGCTGTTTTTT
CDR3 protein: CASSLAGQGFGGELFF

clone size: .
D gene: .
J gene: TRBJ2-7
V gene: TRBV19
CDR3 DNA: TGTGCCAGTAGTATTGGTCCTACCTACGAGCAGTACTTC
CDR3 protein: CASSIGPTYEQYF

clone size: once
D gene: TRBD2
J gene: TRBJ2-3
V gene: TRBV6-1
CDR3 DNA: TGTGCCAGCGTGACTAGCGGGAGCGGAGATACGCAGTATTTT
CDR3 protein: CASVTSGSGDTQYF

clone size: few
D gene: .
J gene: TRBJ2-5
V gene: TRBV5-6
CDR3 DNA: TGTGCCAGCAAAGGGGCGGGGCTTACTCGGGAGACCCAGTACTTC
CDR3 protein: CASKGAGLTRETQYF

clone size: .
D gene: TRBD2
J gene: TRBJ2-7
V gene: TRBV5-1
CDR3 DNA: TGCGCCAGCAGCTTGGGCCTAGCGGGACCTATCTCCTACGAGCAGTACTTC
CDR3 protein: CASSLGLAGPISYEQYF

clone size: .
D gene: TRBD2
J gene: TRBJ2-1
V gene: TRBV4-2
CDR3 DNA: TGTGCCAGCAGCCAGGAAGCGGGAGGGCCCTACAATGAGCAGTTCTTC
CDR3 protein: CASSQEAGGPYNEQFF

clone size: .
D gene: .
J gene: TRBJ1-6
V gene: TRBV19
CDR3 DNA: TGTGCCAGTAACTTCCGACAAGATAATTCACCCCTCCACTTT
CDR3 protein: CASNFRQDNSPLHF

clone size: once
D gene: TRBD1
J gene: TRBJ2-7
V gene: TRBV28
CDR3 DNA: TGTGCCAGCACCCTGAGCGCAGGGGGATCCTACGAGCAGTACTTC
CDR3 protein: CASTLSAGGSYEQYF

clone size: .
D gene: TRBD2
J gene: TRBJ2-5
V gene: TRBV14
CDR3 DNA: TGTGCCAGCAGCCAAGTACGGATAGCGGGAGTCCTGGAGACCCAGTACTTC
CDR3 protein: CASSQVRIAGVLETQYF

clone size: few
D gene: .
J gene: TRBJ2-7
V gene: TRBV11-1
CDR3 DNA: TGTGCCAGCAGCTTAGACAGGGAGCAGTACTTC
CDR3 protein: CASSLDREQYF

clone size: few
D gene: TRBD2
J gene: TRBJ2-1
V gene: TRBV7-9
CDR3 DNA: TGTGCCAGCAGCAGTAGCGGGAGGGGCAATGAGCAGTTCTTC
CDR3 protein: CASSSSGRGNEQFF

clone size: .
D gene: TRBD1
J gene: TRBJ1-2
V gene: TRBV6-5
CDR3 DNA: TGTGCCAGCAGTTATGGGCAGGGGGCAAGCTATGGCTACACCTTC
CDR3 protein: CASSYGQGASYGYTF

clone size: once
D gene: TRBD2
J gene: TRBJ2-7
V gene: TRBV5-1
CDR3 DNA: TGCGCCAGCAGCGGGGGGACTAGCGACGAGCAGTACTTC
CDR3 protein: CASSGGTSDEQYF

clone size: .
D gene: .
J gene: TRBJ2-5
V gene: TRBV7-2
CDR3 DNA: TGTGCCAGCAGCTCGATACAGGGAGAGACCCAGTACTTC
CDR3 protein: CASSSIQGETQYF

clone size: .
D gene: .
J gene: TRBJ2-3
V gene: TRBV14
CDR3 DNA: TGTGCCAGCAGCCAAGACAGACCCCGAGGGGATACGCAGTATTTT
CDR3 protein: CASSQDRPRGDTQYF

clone size: .
D gene: .
J gene: TRBJ1-1
V gene: TRBV7-9
CDR3 DNA: TGTGCCAGCAGCTTAGAGGGGATGAACACTGAAGCTTTCTTT
CDR3 protein: CASSLEGMNTEAFF

clone size: .
D gene: .
J gene: TRBJ2-1
V gene: TRBV4-2
CDR3 DNA: TGTGCCGGAGGGACTGCTGTAGGTGAGCAGTTCTTC
CDR3 protein: CAGGTAVGEQFF

clone size: .
D gene: .
J gene: TRBJ2-7
V gene: TRBV9
CDR3 DNA: TGTGCCAGCAGCACCCGGCAGGACTCCTACGAGCAGTACTTC
CDR3 protein: CASSTRQDSYEQYF

clone size: .
D gene: .
J gene: TRBJ1-5
V gene: TRBV4-3
CDR3 DNA: TGCGCCAGCAGCCAAGTACAGGGCGTTAAACAGCCCCAGCATTTT
CDR3 protein: CASSQVQGVKQPQHF

clone size: .
D gene: .
J gene: TRBJ1-1
V gene: TRBV7-2
CDR3 DNA: TGTGCCAGCAGCTTCCGGACAGCAGTGGACACTGAAGCTTTCTTT
CDR3 protein: CASSFRTAVDTEAFF

clone size: few
D gene: TRBD1
J gene: TRBJ1-5
V gene: TRBV5-1
CDR3 DNA: TGCGCCAGCAGCTTGGAGGGACAGGGGAATCAGCCCCAGCATTTT
CDR3 protein: CASSLEGQGNQPQHF

clone size: .
D gene: .
J gene: TRBJ1-5
V gene: TRBV28
CDR3 DNA: TGTGCCAGCATCCGAAGGGGGATCGGCAATCAGCCCCAGCATTTT
CDR3 protein: CASIRRGIGNQPQHF

clone size: .
D gene: .
J gene: TRBJ2-7
V gene: TRBV5-1
CDR3 DNA: TGCGCCAGCAGCTCAGAGACAGGCCAATACGAGCAGTACTTC
CDR3 protein: CASSSETGQYEQYF

clone size: .
D gene: TRBD1
J gene: TRBJ1-4
V gene: TRBV18
CDR3 DNA: TGTGCCAGCTCTCAGGGGGAGAATGAAAAACTGTTTTTT
CDR3 protein: CASSQGENEKLFF

clone size: once
D gene: .
J gene: TRBJ2-3
V gene: TRBV25-1
CDR3 DNA: TGTGCCAGCATGGACTACACAGATACGCAGTATTTT
CDR3 protein: CASMDYTDTQYF

clone size: .
D gene: TRBD1
J gene: TRBJ2-2
V gene: TRBV18
CDR3 DNA: TGTGCCAGCTCCCGACCGACAGGGGGCCCCGGGGAGCTGTTTTTT
CDR3 protein: CASSRPTGGPGELFF